The 8 T cell receptor beta chains below were found in one sample sequenced in a study of regulatory T cells in long-lasting Graves disease. The time point is: newly diagnosed GD, antithyroid drugs for less than 3 months. PBMC RNA was the source of the TCR library. The TCR beta library used iRepertoire HTBI primers with Arm-PCR amplification of CDR3. TCRdb analysed the multiplex PCR reads with MiXCR anew, one entry per CDR3 protein. This repertoire shows 360,000 or so distinct CDR3 sequences, 12% found once; its top ten account for 15% to 20%. The same sample was also studied in work on T cells in Graves' hyperthyroidism and ophthalmopathy.

The starting material was peripheral blood mononuclear cells (PBMCs), obtained at new diagnosis, from a patient treated with antithyroid drugs. The receptor set was obtained from a woman between 18 and 29 years old with Graves disease.

This clonotype was seen at least ten times. The chain links TRBV19 to TRBJ1-1; no reliable D call. The length of the CDR3 is 13 residues. V dropped 3 bases and J dropped 0 bases, with 5 bases sitting between them. CDR1 and CDR2 from the germline V gene are LNHDA and SQIVND (reference sequence). This CDR3 is CASSISVNTEAFF. The CDR3 bases are TGTGCCAGTAGTATTTCCGTGAACACTGAAGCTTTCTTT.

This clonotype was counted many times. This chain uses TRBV5-6 with TRBJ1-1, with no clear D. Trimming took 6 bases from V and 1 from J, leaving 10 bases between them. This CDR3 has 13 residues. The germline gives CDR1 SGHDT, CDR2 YYEEEE. CDR3 sequence: CASIRRTNTEAFF. For the CDR3, the DNA is TGTGCCAGCATCCGTCGAACGAACACTGAAGCTTTCTTT.

This clonotype came up many times. The chain employs TRBV7-3 and TRBJ2-1; TRBD2 matches 7 bases. The junction had 6 bases not matched to a gene; V was cut back by 3 bases and J by 4 bases. The germline V gene encodes CDR1 SGHTA and CDR2 FQGTGA. The CDR3 length is 15 residues. CDR3 coding DNA: TGTGCCAGCAGCTTTTATAGCGGGCAATACAATGAGCAGTTCTTC. Protein product: CASSFYSGQYNEQFF.

This CDR3 reads CASSSRGQGAEGYTF. The CDR3 DNA sequence: TGTGCCAGCAGCTCCCGCGGACAGGGGGCGGAGGGCTACACCTTC. This chain uses TRBV9 with TRBJ1-2, with 11 bases lining up with TRBD1. From germline, CDR1 is SGDLS and CDR2 YYNGEE. Trimming removed 4 bases from V and 8 bases from J; junction bases left unmatched: 10. The CDR3 has 15 residues.

At least ten counts were recorded for this clonotype. The chain recombines TRBV20-1 with TRBJ2-5; a weak D match, TRBD1 (5 bases). The V gene's germline CDR1 is DFQATT and CDR2 SNEGSKA (reference sequence). The V and J ends lost 2 bases and 2 bases respectively, with 21 bases between them. There are 17 residues in the CDR3. The CDR3 nucleotides are TGCAGTGCTAGACTTGGGGCGAGCAGCGCCTCTCAAGAGACCCAGTACTTC. Residues: CSARLGASSASQETQYF.

The rearrangement links TRBV19 to TRBJ2-1; 9 bases are a match to TRBD2. This CDR3 region has 16 residues. J was trimmed by 0 bases and V by 3 bases; bases with no gene match: 3. In germline, CDR1 is LNHDA, CDR2 SQIVND (reference sequence). This chain's CDR3 is CASSILAGYSYNEQFF. CDR3 nucleotides: TGTGCCAGTAGTATCCTAGCGGGGTACTCCTACAATGAGCAGTTCTTC.

The rearrangement links TRBV2 to TRBJ2-1; D call uncertain. The CDR3 loop spans 16 amino acids. Trimming removed 6 bases from V and 7 bases from J, with 22 bases in between. Germline CDR1 SNHLY, CDR2 FYNNEI. CDR3 sequence reads: CASSYPVERFGNEQFF. CDR3 DNA sequence: TGTGCCAGCAGCTACCCCGTGGAGAGGTTCGGGAATGAGCAGTTCTTC.

J is TRBJ1-6 and V is TRBV3-1; D is possibly TRBD1 (6 bases). Per germline, CDR1 LGHDT and CDR2 YNNKEL (reference sequence). With 4 bases removed from V and 6 bases from J, the gap between germline ends came to 25 bases. The CDR3 length is 19 residues. The CDR3, as DNA: TGTGCCAGCAGCCCACGGGACGAGGGTATGGGACAATCTAATTCACCCCTCCACTTT. This sequence encodes CASSPRDEGMGQSNSPLHF.